A single sample gave rise to the 4 T cell receptor beta chains below, sequenced in a study of cytomegalovirus exposure and HLA in healthy donors (dated by TCRdb to about 2017). To prepare the library, the immunoSEQ multiplex PCR assay was applied. For the multiplex PCR, a mixture combining 60 forward primers for TCR Vbeta segments and 13 reverse primers for TCR Jbeta segments was used. The table comes from immuneACCESS by way of TCRdb, which keeps in-frame sequences with V and J called. Part of the clones is missing from these tables; in studies checked, under half for an unresolved V gene and the rest for unknown reasons. Within this sample are around 150,000 clones, with less than 90% of them counted one time only. The ten largest clones add up to 2% to 2.5% of the sample. The source material was PBMCs. These TCRs come from a boy aged 2 to 10 in good health and CMV-seronegative.

This clone is a singleton in its sample. This chain joins TRBV30 and TRBJ1-5; 7 bases match TRBD1. V was pared by 2 bases and J by 6 bases, with 13 bases of the junction left unmatched. The CDR3 length is 16 residues. CDR1 and CDR2 (germline): GTSNPN, SVGIG (reference sequence). This CDR3 is CAWSRTPGTVGQPQHF. CDR3 DNA: TGTGCCTGGAGTCGGACGCCCGGGACAGTTGGTCAGCCCCAGCATTTT.

V and J are TRBV18 and TRBJ1-1, with D uncertain. The germline V and J ends were trimmed by 2 bases and 4 bases, with 8 bases remaining between them. This CDR3 comprises 13 residues. Germline V gene sequence: CDR1 KGHSH, CDR2 LQKENI. The CDR3 coding sequence is TGTGCCAGCTCACCAGAGGTTGGCACTGAAGCTTTCTTT. Its translation is CASSPEVGTEAFF.

The gene calls are TRBV18 and TRBJ1-1, with D possibly being TRBD1 (5 bases). The CDR3 has 13 amino acids. The germline V and J ends were trimmed by 3 bases and 5 bases, with 10 bases remaining between them. CDR1 and CDR2 from the germline V gene are KGHSH and LQKENI. The CDR3 DNA sequence: TGTGCCAGCTCACCTTCAGGGATAACTGAAGCTTTCTTT. This translates into CASSPSGITEAFF.

The chain is built from TRBV10-3 and TRBJ1-1; no reliable D call. The ends were cut back, 0 bases at V and 0 bases at J, with 2 bases in the middle. The CDR3 contains 13 residues. Germline V gives CDR1 ENHRY, CDR2 SYGVKD. CDR3 protein: CAISESMNTEAFF. As DNA, the CDR3 is TGTGCCATCAGTGAGTCCATGAACACTGAAGCTTTCTTT.